These T cell receptor beta chains were read from a single sample in a study of TIL therapy for anti-PD-1-resistant metastatic lung cancer. Some clones are missing from TCRdb's copy, which holds only in-frame ones; the method was immunoSEQ multiplex PCR. The data hold 36,000 or so clones, with about 70% observed a single time. The sequencing here drew on blood, taken at baseline. These receptor sequences come from a person between 30 and 80 years old with non-small cell lung cancer. Each CDR3 is given with its conserved first and last residue.

TRBV6-1 CASSDEGPSYEQYF
TRBV7-9 CASSLTVGSHSGNTIYF
TRBV19 CASSRRGPYEQYF
TRBV19 CASSMTSGDFDEQFF
TRBV2 CASSKRLNYGYTF
TRBV2 CASRRTSGPYEQYF
TRBV6-1 CASRGRGRHEQFF
TRBV6-5 CASSTPGSPQPQHF
TRBV29-1 CSIQTGGRAYGYTF
TRBV9 CASSVATGQGPDTQYF
TRBV9 CASSVGHSSSPVDTQYF
TRBV7-2 CASSLSRRVYEQYF
TRBV11-2 CASSPGLAGGPADTQYF
TRBV15 CATSRVGGTSYNEQFF
TRBV5-4 CASSPLQGKNTKAFF
TRBV7-6 CASSPPGNTIYF
TRBV2 CASSPRFGGIRGDTQYF
TRBV5-8 CASSLATRVTGELFF
TRBV15 CATSREDGAGEKLFF
TRBV19 CASSIASGSSRETQYF
TRBV9 CASSVGQAGSGNTIYF
TRBV4-3 CASSQDTAGGYNEQFF
TRBV2 CASSERTGQPQHF
TRBV19 CASSINYGDPYEQYF
TRBV7-3 CASSSFGQNTEAFF
TRBV14 CASSPDGTVTGELFF
TRBV14 CASSQGLAANTGELFF
TRBV5-1 CASSLVLASTDTQYF
TRBV7-9 CASSPGGAEAFF